This TCR beta chain was documented in a study of graft-versus-host responses after intestinal transplantation. Study-level background: For approximately 3 years after anti-thymocyte globulin induction, all recipients took tacrolimus and steroids. Study-level results: GvH clonotypes were identified within recipient marrow, with a subset emerging first in ileum or blood. When patients had graft-donor T cell macrochimerism, their allografts held high graft-versus-host to host-versus-graft clonal ratios.

The CDR3 covers 15 residues. V was clipped by 2 bases and J by 2 bases, with 13 bases between them. Per germline, CDR1 KGHSH and CDR2 LQKENI. This clone was counted a single time. Its antigen is as yet unknown. Only in-frame clones appear in the TCRdb table, and some are missing; sequencing was by immunoSEQ multiplex PCR. This sample has around 110,000 clones, with approximately 90% found just once. The chain recombines TRBV18 with TRBJ2-7, with D uncertain. The input for sequencing was unstimulated CD4+ T cells sorted from spleen or lymph node cells, taken before transplant. The clonotype was recovered from a human donor who was the organ donor for an intestinal transplant. The CDR3 DNA sequence: TGTGCCAGCTCACCAGGTCAGCGCCTCACCTACGAGCAGTACTTC. Its translation: CASSPGQRLTYEQYF.